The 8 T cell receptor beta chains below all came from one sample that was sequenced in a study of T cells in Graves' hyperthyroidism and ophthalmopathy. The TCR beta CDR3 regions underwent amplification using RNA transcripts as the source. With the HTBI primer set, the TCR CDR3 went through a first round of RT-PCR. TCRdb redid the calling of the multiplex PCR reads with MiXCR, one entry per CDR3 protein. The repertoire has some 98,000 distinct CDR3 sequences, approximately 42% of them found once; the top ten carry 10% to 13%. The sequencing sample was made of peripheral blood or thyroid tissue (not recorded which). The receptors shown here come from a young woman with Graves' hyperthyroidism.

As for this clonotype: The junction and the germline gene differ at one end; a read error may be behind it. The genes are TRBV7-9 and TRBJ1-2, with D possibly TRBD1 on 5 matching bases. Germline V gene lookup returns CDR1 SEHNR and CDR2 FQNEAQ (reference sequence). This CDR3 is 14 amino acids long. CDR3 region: CASSSAAGNYGYAF. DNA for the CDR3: TGTGCCAGCAGCTCAGCGGCAGGGAACTATGGCTACGCCTTC.

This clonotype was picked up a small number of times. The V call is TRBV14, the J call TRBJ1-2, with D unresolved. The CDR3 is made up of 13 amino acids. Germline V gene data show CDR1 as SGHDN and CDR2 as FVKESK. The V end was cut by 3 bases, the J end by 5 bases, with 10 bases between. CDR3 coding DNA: TGTGCCAGCAGCCACAAGATCGGATATGGCTACACCTTC. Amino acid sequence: CASSHKIGYGYTF.

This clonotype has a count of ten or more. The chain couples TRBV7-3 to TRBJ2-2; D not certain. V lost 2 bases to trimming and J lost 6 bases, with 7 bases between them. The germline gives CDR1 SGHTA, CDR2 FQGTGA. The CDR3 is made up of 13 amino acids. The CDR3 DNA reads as TGTGCCAGCAGCTTACCCGGTCCCGGGGAGCTGTTTTTT. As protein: CASSLPGPGELFF.

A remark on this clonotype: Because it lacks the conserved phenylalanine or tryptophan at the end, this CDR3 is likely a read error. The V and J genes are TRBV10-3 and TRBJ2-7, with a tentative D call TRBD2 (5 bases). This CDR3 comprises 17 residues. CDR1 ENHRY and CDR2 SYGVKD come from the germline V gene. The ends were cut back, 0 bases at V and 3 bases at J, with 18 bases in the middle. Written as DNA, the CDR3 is TGTGCCATCAGTGAGTCGACATTGGCTAGCCGGAGCTACGAGCAGTACCTC. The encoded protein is CAISESTLASRSYEQYL.

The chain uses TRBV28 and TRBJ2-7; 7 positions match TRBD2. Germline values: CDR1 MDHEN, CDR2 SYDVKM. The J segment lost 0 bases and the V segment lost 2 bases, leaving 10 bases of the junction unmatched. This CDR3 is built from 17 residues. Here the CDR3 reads CASSLLASGTYSYEQYF. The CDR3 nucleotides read TGTGCCAGCAGTTTACTGGCTAGCGGTACCTACTCCTACGAGCAGTACTTC.

CDR3 in amino acids: CASKLTGGKAFF. Written as DNA, the CDR3 is TGTGCCAGCAAATTAACAGGGGGCAAAGCTTTCTTT. The V and J genes are TRBV6-5 and TRBJ1-1; 9 bases match TRBD1. This CDR3 contains 12 residues. The germline V gene encodes CDR1 MNHEY and CDR2 SVGAGI. After removal of 7 bases from V and 9 bases from J, the junction contained 6 bases not matched to a gene.

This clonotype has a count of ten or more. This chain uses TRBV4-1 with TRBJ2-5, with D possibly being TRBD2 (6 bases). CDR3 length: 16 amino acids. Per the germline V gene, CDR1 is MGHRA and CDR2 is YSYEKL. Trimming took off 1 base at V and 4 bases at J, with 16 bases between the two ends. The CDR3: CASSQGSGARAETQYF. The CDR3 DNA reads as TGCGCCAGCAGCCAAGGTTCGGGAGCAAGGGCAGAGACCCAGTACTTC.

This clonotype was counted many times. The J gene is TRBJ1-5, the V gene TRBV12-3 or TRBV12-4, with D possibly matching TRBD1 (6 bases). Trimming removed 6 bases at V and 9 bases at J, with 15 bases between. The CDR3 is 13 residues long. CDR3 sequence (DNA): TGTGCCAGCAGGGGGGGGCGCGGCCGGCCCCAGCATTTT. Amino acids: CASRGGRGRPQHF.